This T cell receptor (beta chain) originates from a study of Ad26.COV2.S vaccination and SARS-CoV-2 variants. The overall study: Participants got Ad26.COV2.S intramuscularly, once or twice 56 days apart. Findings and caveats of the study: Substantial breadth in spike-specific CD8+ and CD4+ T cell responses was reportedly seen after vaccination. Spike-specific TCR breadth ran higher among vaccine recipients than placebo recipients. Vaccine and placebo recipients had similar non-spike TCR breadth.

Here immunoSEQ multiplex PCR was the method, and the copy in TCRdb shows in-frame clones only, minus some. The sample records about 450,000 clones, approximately 89% being singletons. For this clone: Antigen: not known.

This CDR3 is built from 13 residues. Germline CDR1 and CDR2: SGHAT and FQDESV (reference sequence). The V end was cut by 6 bases, the J end by 3 bases, with 11 bases between. Treatment meaning: 15 to 20 received Ad26.COV2.S at low or high dose, single or two shots; 5 received placebo; per-sample allocation not given. Specimens were obtained on day 63 following the first vaccine or placebo injection. The chain combines TRBV11-1 with TRBJ2-5; D is uncertain. The specimen was peripheral blood, collected in a trial of Ad26.COV2.S vaccine versus placebo. This sequence was found in a person between 18 and 65 years old who received the Ad26.COV2.S COVID-19 vaccine or a placebo. The CDR3 nucleotides read TGTGCCAGCAGTTTTGGGCATAAAGAGACCCAGTACTTC. It encodes CASSFGHKETQYF.